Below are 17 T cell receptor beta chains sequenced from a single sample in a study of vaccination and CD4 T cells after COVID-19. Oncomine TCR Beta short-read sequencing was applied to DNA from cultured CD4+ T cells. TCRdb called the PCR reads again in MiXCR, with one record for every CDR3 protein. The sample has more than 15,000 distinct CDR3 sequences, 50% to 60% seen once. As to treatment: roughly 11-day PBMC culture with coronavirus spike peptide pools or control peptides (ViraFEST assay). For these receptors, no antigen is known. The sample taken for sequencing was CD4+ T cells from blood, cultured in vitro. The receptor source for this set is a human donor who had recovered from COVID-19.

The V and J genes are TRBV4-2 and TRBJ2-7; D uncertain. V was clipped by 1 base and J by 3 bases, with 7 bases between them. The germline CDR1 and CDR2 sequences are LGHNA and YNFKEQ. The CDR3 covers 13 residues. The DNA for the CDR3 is TGTGCCAGCAGCCAAGGGTTTTACTACGAGCAGTACTTC. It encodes CASSQGFYYEQYF.

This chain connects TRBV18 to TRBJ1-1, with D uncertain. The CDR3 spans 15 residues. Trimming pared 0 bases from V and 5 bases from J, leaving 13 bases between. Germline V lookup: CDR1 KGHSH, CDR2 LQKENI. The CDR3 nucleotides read TGTGCCAGCTCACCACCGAACGGGGAGGGAACTGAAGCTTTCTTT. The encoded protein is CASSPPNGEGTEAFF.

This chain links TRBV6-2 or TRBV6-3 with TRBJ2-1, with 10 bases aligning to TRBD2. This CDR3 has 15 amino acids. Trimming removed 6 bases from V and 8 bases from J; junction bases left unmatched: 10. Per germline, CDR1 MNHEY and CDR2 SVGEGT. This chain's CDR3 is CASRSLAGVQYEQFF. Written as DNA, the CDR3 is TGTGCCAGCAGGTCCCTAGCGGGAGTTCAGTATGAGCAGTTCTTC.

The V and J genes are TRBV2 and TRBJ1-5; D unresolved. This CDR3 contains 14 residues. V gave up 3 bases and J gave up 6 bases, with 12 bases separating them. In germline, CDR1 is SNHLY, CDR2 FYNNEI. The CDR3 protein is CASSDAPVGQPQHF. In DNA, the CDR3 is TGTGCCAGCAGTGACGCCCCAGTAGGTCAGCCCCAGCATTTT. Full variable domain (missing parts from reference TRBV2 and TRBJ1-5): EPEVTQTPSHQVTQMGQEVILRCVPISNHLYFYWYRQILGQKVEFLVSFYNNEISEKSEIFDDQFSVERPDGSNFTLKIRSTKLEDSAMYFCASSDAPVGQPQHFGDGTRLSIL.

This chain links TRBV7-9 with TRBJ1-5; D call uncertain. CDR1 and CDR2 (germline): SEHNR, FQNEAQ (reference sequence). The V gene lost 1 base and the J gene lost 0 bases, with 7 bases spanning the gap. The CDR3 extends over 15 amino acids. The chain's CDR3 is CASSLGAGSNQPQHF. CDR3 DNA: TGTGCCAGCAGCTTAGGGGCGGGTAGCAATCAGCCCCAGCATTTT.

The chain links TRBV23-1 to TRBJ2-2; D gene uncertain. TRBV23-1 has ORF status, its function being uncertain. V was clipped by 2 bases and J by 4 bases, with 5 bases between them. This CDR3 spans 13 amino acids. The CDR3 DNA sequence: TGCGCCAGCAGTCAACGACTCACCGGGGAGCTGTTTTTT. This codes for CASSQRLTGELFF.

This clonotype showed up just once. As DNA, the CDR3 is TGTGCCAGCAGTTATGCGAGTCCTGGGACTAGAGCTTTTACCTCCTACGAGCAGTACTTC. Its protein is CASSYASPGTRAFTSYEQYF. The chain recombines TRBV6-5 with TRBJ2-7; 8 bases align to TRBD2. Trimming removed 3 bases from V and 0 bases from J; junction bases left unmatched: 19. Germline values: CDR1 MNHEY, CDR2 SVGAGI. The CDR3 covers 20 residues.

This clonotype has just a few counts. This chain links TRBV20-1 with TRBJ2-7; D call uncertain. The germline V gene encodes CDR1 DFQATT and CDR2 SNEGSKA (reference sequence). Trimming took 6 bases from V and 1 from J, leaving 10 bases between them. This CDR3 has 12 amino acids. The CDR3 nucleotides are TGCAGTGCCAGGCTACAGTCCTACGAGCAGTACTTC. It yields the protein CSARLQSYEQYF.

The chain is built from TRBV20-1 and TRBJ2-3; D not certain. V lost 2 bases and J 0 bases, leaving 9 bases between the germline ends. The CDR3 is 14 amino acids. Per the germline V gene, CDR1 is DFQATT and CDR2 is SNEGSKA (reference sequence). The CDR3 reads CSARQDGSTDTQYF. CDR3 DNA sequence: TGCAGTGCTAGACAGGACGGGAGCACAGATACGCAGTATTTT.

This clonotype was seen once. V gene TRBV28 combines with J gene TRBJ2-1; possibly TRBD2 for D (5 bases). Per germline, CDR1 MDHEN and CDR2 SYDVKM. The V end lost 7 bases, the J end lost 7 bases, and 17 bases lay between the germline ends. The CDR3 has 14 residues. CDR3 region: CASIRRGALNEQFF. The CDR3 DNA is TGTGCCAGCATTAGACGGGGAGCCCTGAATGAGCAGTTCTTC. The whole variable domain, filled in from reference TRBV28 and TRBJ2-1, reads DVKVTQSSRYLVKRTGEKVFLECVQDMDHENMFWYRQDPGLGLRLIYFSYDVKMKEKGDIPEGYSVSREKKERFSLILESASTNQTSMYLCASIRRGALNEQFFGPGTRLTVL.

CDR3 loop: CASSRLAPAAQETQYF. DNA for the CDR3: TGTGCCAGCAGCAGACTAGCGCCTGCCGCCCAAGAGACCCAGTACTTC. The chain is built from TRBV7-9 and TRBJ2-5; 8 bases are a match to TRBD2. The germline V gene has CDR1 SEHNR and CDR2 FQNEAQ (reference sequence). The CDR3 covers 16 residues. J was trimmed by 1 base and V by 5 bases; bases with no gene match: 9.

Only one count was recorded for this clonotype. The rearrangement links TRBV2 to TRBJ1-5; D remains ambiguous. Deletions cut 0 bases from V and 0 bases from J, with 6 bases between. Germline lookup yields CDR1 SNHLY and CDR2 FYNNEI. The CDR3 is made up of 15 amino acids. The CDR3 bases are TGTGCCAGCAGTGAAGCGCGGCATAGCAATCAGCCCCAGCATTTT. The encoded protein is CASSEARHSNQPQHF.

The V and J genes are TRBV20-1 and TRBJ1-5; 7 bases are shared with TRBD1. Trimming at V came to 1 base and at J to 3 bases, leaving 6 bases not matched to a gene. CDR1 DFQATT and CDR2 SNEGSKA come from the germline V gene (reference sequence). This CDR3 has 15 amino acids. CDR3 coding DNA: TGCAGTGCTAGAGGGGTCACAGGGGACAATCAGCCCCAGCATTTT. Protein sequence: CSARGVTGDNQPQHF.

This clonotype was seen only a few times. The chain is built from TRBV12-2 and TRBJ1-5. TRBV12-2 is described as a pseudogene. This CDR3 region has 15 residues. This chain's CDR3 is CASRPQTDLWQPQHF. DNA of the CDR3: TGTGCAAGTCGCCCGCAGACCGACCTCTGGCAGCCCCAGCATTTT.

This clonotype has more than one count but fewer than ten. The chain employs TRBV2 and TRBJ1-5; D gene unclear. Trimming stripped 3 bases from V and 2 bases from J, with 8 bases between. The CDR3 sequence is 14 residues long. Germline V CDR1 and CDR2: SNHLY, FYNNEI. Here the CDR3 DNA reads TGTGCCAGCAGTGACACCGGCGGCAATCAGCCCCAGCATTTT. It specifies CASSDTGGNQPQHF.

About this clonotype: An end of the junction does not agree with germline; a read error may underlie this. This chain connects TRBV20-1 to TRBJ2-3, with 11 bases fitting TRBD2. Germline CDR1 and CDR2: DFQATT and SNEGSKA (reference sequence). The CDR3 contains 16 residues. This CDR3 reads CSASPGLADYTDAQYF. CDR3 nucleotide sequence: TGCAGTGCTAGTCCGGGACTAGCGGATTACACAGATGCGCAGTATTTT.

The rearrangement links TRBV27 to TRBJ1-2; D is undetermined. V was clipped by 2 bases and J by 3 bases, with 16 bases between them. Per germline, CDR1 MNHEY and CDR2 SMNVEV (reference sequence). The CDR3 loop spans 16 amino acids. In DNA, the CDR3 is TGTGCCAGCAGTTTACAGTCCGCCGGGTCCTACTATGGCTACACCTTC. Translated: CASSLQSAGSYYGYTF.